The 23 T cell receptor beta chains presented below share a single source sample, sequenced in a study of T-cell memory formation after mild COVID-19. TCRdb recomputed calls from the 5' RACE reads with MiXCR, one row per CDR3 protein. The table lists 430,000 or so distinct CDR3 sequences, roughly 25% of them singletons, with roughly an eighth in the top ten. Source material: PBMCs or a T cell subset sorted from them (not recorded which). The receptors shown here come from an adult woman who had mild COVID-19 (a few samples of this study predate the infection). Cell type and time point are not known.

The J gene is TRBJ2-1, the V gene TRBV6-4, with a weak D call TRBD1 (6 bases). Germline CDR1 is MRHNA and CDR2 is SNTAGT. The V end was cut by 4 bases, the J end by 5 bases, with 18 bases between. The CDR3 runs to 16 residues. The CDR3, as DNA: TGTGCCAGCAGTGCCTTCAGGGGAACACATGACAATGAGCAGTTCTTC. It translates to CASSAFRGTHDNEQFF.

This clonotype has more than one count but fewer than ten. The rearrangement joins TRBV10-3 to TRBJ2-3; weak D call: TRBD1 (5 bases). Germline V CDR1 and CDR2: ENHRY, SYGVKD. Trimming left V 8 bases short and J 3 bases short, with 15 bases between. The CDR3 is 14 amino acids. The CDR3 sequence is CAIGASSRTDTQYF. Written as DNA, the CDR3 is TGTGCCATCGGGGCGTCGTCGAGAACAGATACGCAGTATTTT.

The chain links TRBV4-1 to TRBJ2-7, with D perhaps assigned TRBD1 or TRBD2 (7 bases each). The CDR3 totals 15 residues. CDR1 MGHRA and CDR2 YSYEKL come from the germline V gene. V lost 2 bases, J lost 3 bases, and 14 bases lay in between. The CDR3 bases are TGCGCCAGCAGCCAATCCCAGGGGGAGGGCTACGAGCAGTACTTC. The encoded protein is CASSQSQGEGYEQYF.

This clonotype showed up just a few times. This chain connects TRBV29-1 to TRBJ2-1; D is ambiguous. The CDR3 extends over 11 amino acids. Germline V CDR1 and CDR2: SQVTM, ANQGSEA. Trimming cost V 6 bases and J 9 bases, with 12 bases left between them. The CDR3 sequence: CSVKVGSEQFF. The CDR3 DNA sequence: TGCAGCGTGAAGGTCGGCAGTGAGCAGTTCTTC.

V gene TRBV6-5 combines with J gene TRBJ2-3, with TRBD2 matching 9 bases. Trimming removed 2 bases from V and 5 bases from J; junction bases left unmatched: 8. The CDR3 is 16 amino acids. Germline V lookup: CDR1 MNHEY, CDR2 SVGAGI. Here the CDR3 reads CASSYESGGRGDTQYF. In DNA, the CDR3 is TGTGCCAGCAGTTACGAAAGCGGGGGGCGTGGAGATACGCAGTATTTT.

V usage is TRBV7-2 and J usage is TRBJ2-3; D unresolved. The CDR3 extends over 13 amino acids. Germline V gene sequence: CDR1 SGHTA, CDR2 FQGNSA. V was cut by 3 bases and J by 4 bases, with 8 bases left in between. DNA for the CDR3: TGTGCCAGCAGCTTTAGTACGTCAGATACGCAGTATTTT. As protein: CASSFSTSDTQYF.

The rearrangement links TRBV9 to TRBJ2-5, with 11 bases matching TRBD2. This CDR3 comprises 15 residues. J gave up 4 bases and V 0 bases, and 2 bases lay outside the gene matches. Germline loops: CDR1 SGDLS, CDR2 YYNGEE. CDR3 region: CASSVDLAGGETQYF. CDR3 DNA sequence: TGTGCCAGCAGCGTAGACCTAGCGGGAGGAGAGACCCAGTACTTC.

The chain joins TRBV16 to TRBJ2-5; 7 nucleotides agree with TRBD2. The CDR3 consists of 15 residues. Germline V gives CDR1 KGHSY, CDR2 FQNENV. The V and J ends lost 2 bases and 3 bases, in that order; junction bases with no gene match: 6. The DNA for the CDR3 is TGTGCCAGCAGCCAAATTGGGCTAGCGGAAGAGACCCAGTACTTC. Its protein is CASSQIGLAEETQYF.

The chain combines TRBV7-9 with TRBJ1-2; maybe TRBD1 (5 bases). The V gene's germline CDR1 is SEHNR and CDR2 FQNEAQ (reference sequence). The CDR3 extends over 13 amino acids. Trimming cost V 0 bases and J 4 bases, with 6 bases left between them. The chain's CDR3 is CASSLADSYGYTF. The DNA of the CDR3 is TGTGCCAGCAGCTTAGCCGACAGCTATGGCTACACCTTC.

As concerns this clonotype: A much bigger clone sits one base away, suggesting this may be a read error. V is TRBV10-3 and J is TRBJ2-7; D is unresolved. The CDR3 has 11 amino acids. Trimming removed 2 bases at V and 2 bases at J, with 1 base between. Germline CDR1 and CDR2: ENHRY and SYGVKD. The CDR3 coding sequence is TGTGCCATCAGTGAGGCCTACGAGCAGTACTTC. Protein product: CAISEAYEQYF.

This clonotype has a handful of counts. The chain carries TRBV6-2 or TRBV6-3 and TRBJ2-1; 9 nucleotides agree with TRBD2. CDR3 length: 14 amino acids. Germline CDR1 is MNHEY and CDR2 is SVGEGT. V shed 2 bases and J 6 bases; nucleotides not matched to a gene: 2. The CDR3 DNA reads as TGTGCCAGCAGTTACAAAGCGGGAGGCAATGAGCAGTTCTTC. The encoded protein is CASSYKAGGNEQFF.

This rearrangement joins TRBV27 to TRBJ2-1, with a possible D match to TRBD2 (5 bases). V was cut by 5 bases and J by 7 bases, with 33 bases left in between. The CDR3 consists of 20 residues. CDR1 and CDR2 (germline): MNHEY, SMNVEV (reference sequence). The CDR3 loop reads CASSVFSANSWIRGSNEQFF. The CDR3 nucleotides are TGTGCCAGCAGTGTATTCTCGGCGAACTCATGGATACGGGGATCAAATGAGCAGTTCTTC.

This clonotype was counted a few times. V is TRBV12-3 or TRBV12-4 and J is TRBJ2-3; D may match TRBD1 or TRBD2 (6 bases each). V dropped 7 bases and J dropped 11 bases, with 16 bases sitting between them. The CDR3 contains 12 residues. DNA of the CDR3: TGTGCCAGCACCTCGGGGGCTATGAAGCAGTATTTT. Translating gives CASTSGAMKQYF.

The chain carries TRBV4-2 and TRBJ2-3; the D is unclear. Germline CDR1 and CDR2: LGHNA and YNFKEQ. The CDR3 contains 16 residues. Trimming removed 0 bases at V and 0 bases at J, with 10 bases between. The CDR3, as DNA: TGTGCCAGCAGCCAAGAGGACGGGTATAGCACAGATACGCAGTATTTT. Translation gives CASSQEDGYSTDTQYF.

J is TRBJ2-7 and V is TRBV12-3 or TRBV12-4, with D perhaps matching TRBD2 (5 bases). V gave up 6 bases and J gave up 6 bases, with 21 bases separating them. The CDR3 is 15 residues long. The CDR3 DNA follows: TGTGCCAGCAGAACCACTAGTGCTCCCTCCACCGAGCAGTACTTC. Translated, it gives CASRTTSAPSTEQYF.

The chain links TRBV6-8 to TRBJ2-7; D might be TRBD1 (6 bases). The CDR3 has 17 amino acids. Deletions cut 9 bases from V and 3 bases from J, with 27 bases between. CDR1 and CDR2 from the germline V gene are MNHGY and SAAAGT. The CDR3 bases are TGTGCCAGGGGTCAGCGACGAATCGACAGGTCATACTACGAGCAGTACTTC. Its translation is CARGQRRIDRSYYEQYF.

The chain uses TRBV24-1 and TRBJ2-3, with TRBD2 matching 9 bases. V shed 5 bases and J 1 base; nucleotides not matched to a gene: 6. The CDR3 is 16 residues long. The germline CDR1 and CDR2 sequences are KGHDR and SFDVKD. The CDR3 nucleotides are TGTGCCACCAGTGCCTATAGCGGGAGCGGCACAGATACGCAGTATTTT. It codes for CATSAYSGSGTDTQYF.

The gene calls are TRBV4-1 and TRBJ2-7; 8 bases map to TRBD2. Germline V gene lookup returns CDR1 MGHRA and CDR2 YSYEKL. The CDR3 is 16 residues long. The trim removed 1 base at V and 3 bases at J, leaving 8 bases unmatched. CDR3 bases: TGCGCCAGCAGCCAAGTGGGGCGGGGGGTGCTCTACGAGCAGTACTTC. Its protein is CASSQVGRGVLYEQYF.

This clonotype appeared a single time. The chain employs TRBV29-1 and TRBJ2-1; TRBD2 agrees at 10 bases. Germline CDR1 is SQVTM and CDR2 is ANQGSEA. The CDR3 runs 16 residues. V lost 8 bases, J lost 5 bases, and 15 bases stayed unmatched. The CDR3 region has the DNA TGCAGCTACGGACAGCTTAGGACTAGCGGAAACAATGAGCAGTTCTTC. This gives the protein CSYGQLRTSGNNEQFF.

The CDR3 sequence is CASSHPTSGVTRETQYF. CDR3 in DNA: TGCGCCAGCAGCCACCCTACTAGCGGGGTCACGAGGGAGACCCAGTACTTC. The chain employs TRBV4-1 and TRBJ2-5, with 10 bases aligning to TRBD2. The CDR3 runs to 17 residues. Germline V gene data show CDR1 as MGHRA and CDR2 as YSYEKL. V lost 3 bases and J lost 5; bases outside the gene matches: 12.

This sequence joins TRBV15 and TRBJ2-3; 10 bases align to TRBD2. The V and J ends lost 11 bases and 3 bases, in that order; junction bases with no gene match: 14. The CDR3 runs 16 residues. Germline loops: CDR1 LNHNV, CDR2 YYDKDF (reference sequence). The DNA for the CDR3 is TGTGCCTTGGGGGCTAGCGGGAGAGGGGAGACAGATACGCAGTATTTT. It encodes CALGASGRGETDTQYF.

V gene TRBV5-6 combines with J gene TRBJ1-1, with no clear D. Germline values: CDR1 SGHDT, CDR2 YYEEEE. V lost 0 bases to trimming and J lost 6 bases, with 9 bases between them. The CDR3 is 13 amino acids. CDR3 protein: CASSLVGRPEAFF. In DNA, the CDR3 is TGTGCCAGCAGCTTGGTGGGTAGACCTGAAGCTTTCTTT.

This chain joins TRBV12-3 or TRBV12-4 and TRBJ2-1, with 14 bases fitting TRBD2. V lost 6 bases to trimming and J lost 2 bases; unmatched junction nucleotides: 9. This CDR3 has 18 residues. The CDR3 spells CASSRTSGRWGAYNEQFF. CDR3 sequence (DNA): TGTGCCAGCAGCCGGACTAGCGGGAGGTGGGGGGCCTACAATGAGCAGTTCTTC.